This TCR beta chain was identified during a study of PD-1 blockade in classical Hodgkin lymphoma. Assay used: immunoSEQ multiplex PCR; TCRdb lists only in-frame clones, some missing. Of about 18,000 clones detected, 65% to 90% appear once; the ten largest clones hold approximately 24%. Following autologous stem cell transplantation, relapse occurred in every patient, and exposure to brentuximab vedotin varied. The specimen comprised peripheral blood mononuclear cells (PBMCs), sampled at baseline. The receptor's source is a human donor with classical Hodgkin lymphoma.

The CDR3 here is CATEDRGGEKLFF. The CDR3 DNA is TGCGCCACCGAGGACAGGGGAGGGGAAAAACTGTTTTTT. The chain links TRBV10-2 to TRBJ1-4; 9 bases match TRBD1. Germline lookup yields CDR1 WSHSY and CDR2 SAAADI. Trimming cost V 10 bases and J 8 bases; bases outside gene matches: 8. CDR3 size: 13 residues.